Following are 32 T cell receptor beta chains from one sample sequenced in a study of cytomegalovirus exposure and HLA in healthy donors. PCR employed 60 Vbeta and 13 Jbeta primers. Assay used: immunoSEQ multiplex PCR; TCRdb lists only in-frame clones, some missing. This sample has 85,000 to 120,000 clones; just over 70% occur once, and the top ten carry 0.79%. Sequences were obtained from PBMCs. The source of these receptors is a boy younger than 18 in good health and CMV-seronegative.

CDR3 nucleotides: TGTGCCAGCTCACCACAGGGGAATACTAATGAAAAACTGTTTTTT. Amino acid sequence: CASSPQGNTNEKLFF. The chain has TRBV18 and TRBJ1-4; perhaps TRBD1 as D (5 bases). Trimming cost V 1 base and J 2 bases, with 8 bases left between them. CDR3 size: 15 residues. Germline CDR1 KGHSH, CDR2 LQKENI.

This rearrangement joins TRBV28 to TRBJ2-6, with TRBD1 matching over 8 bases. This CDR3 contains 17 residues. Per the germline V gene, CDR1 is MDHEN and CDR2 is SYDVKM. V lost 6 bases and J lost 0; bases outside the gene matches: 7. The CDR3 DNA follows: TGTGCCAGCAGAGGGACAGGTTATAACTCTGGGGCCAACGTCCTGACTTTC. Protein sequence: CASRGTGYNSGANVLTF.

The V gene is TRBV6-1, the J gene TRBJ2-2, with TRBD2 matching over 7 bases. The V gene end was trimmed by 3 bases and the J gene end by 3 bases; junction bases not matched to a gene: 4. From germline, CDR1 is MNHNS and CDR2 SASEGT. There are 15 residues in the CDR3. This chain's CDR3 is CASSDREGYTGELFF. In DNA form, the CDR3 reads TGTGCCAGCAGTGACAGGGAGGGCTACACCGGGGAGCTGTTTTTT.

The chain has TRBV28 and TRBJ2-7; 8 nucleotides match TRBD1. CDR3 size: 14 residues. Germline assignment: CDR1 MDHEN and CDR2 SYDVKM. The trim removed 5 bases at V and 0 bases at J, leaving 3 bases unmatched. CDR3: CASSTGQASYEQYF. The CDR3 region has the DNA TGTGCCAGCAGTACGGGACAGGCCTCCTACGAGCAGTACTTC.

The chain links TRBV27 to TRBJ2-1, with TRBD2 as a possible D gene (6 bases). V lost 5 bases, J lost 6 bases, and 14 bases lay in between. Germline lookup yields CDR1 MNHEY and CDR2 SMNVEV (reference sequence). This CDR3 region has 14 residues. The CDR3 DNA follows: TGTGCCAGCAGTAACCGGGACTCTGGCAATGAGCAGTTCTTC. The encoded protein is CASSNRDSGNEQFF.

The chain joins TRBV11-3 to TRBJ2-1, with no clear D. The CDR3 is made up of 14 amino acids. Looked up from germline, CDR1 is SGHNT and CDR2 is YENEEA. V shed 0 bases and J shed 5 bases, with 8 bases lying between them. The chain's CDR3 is CASSLDEINNEQFF. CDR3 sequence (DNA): TGTGCCAGCAGCTTAGATGAGATTAACAATGAGCAGTTCTTC. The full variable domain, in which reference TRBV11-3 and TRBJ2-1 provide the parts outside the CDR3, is EAGVVQSPRYKIIEKKQPVAFWCNPISGHNTLYWYLQNLGQGPELLIRYENEEAVDDSQLPKDRFSAERLKGVDSTLKIQPAELGDSAVYLCASSLDEINNEQFFGPGTRLTVL.

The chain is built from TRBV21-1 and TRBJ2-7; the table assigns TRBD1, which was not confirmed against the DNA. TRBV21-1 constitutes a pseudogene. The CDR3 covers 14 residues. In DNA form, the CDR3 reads TGTGCCAGCAGCTGCCGGGACAGGGCTTGGGAGCAGTACTTC. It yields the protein CASSCRDRAWEQYF.

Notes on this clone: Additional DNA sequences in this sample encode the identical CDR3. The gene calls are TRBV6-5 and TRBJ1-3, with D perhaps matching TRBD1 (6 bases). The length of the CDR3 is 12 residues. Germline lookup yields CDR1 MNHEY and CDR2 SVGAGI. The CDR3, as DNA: TGTGCTACCACAGGGAGTGGAAACACCATATATTTT. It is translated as CATTGSGNTIYF.

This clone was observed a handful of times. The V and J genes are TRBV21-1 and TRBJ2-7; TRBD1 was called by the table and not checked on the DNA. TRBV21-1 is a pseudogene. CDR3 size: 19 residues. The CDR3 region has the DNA TGTGCCAGCAGCAAAATCCCAACATCAACCGGGACAGGAGCCCACGAGCAGTACTTC. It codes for CASSKIPTSTGTGAHEQYF.

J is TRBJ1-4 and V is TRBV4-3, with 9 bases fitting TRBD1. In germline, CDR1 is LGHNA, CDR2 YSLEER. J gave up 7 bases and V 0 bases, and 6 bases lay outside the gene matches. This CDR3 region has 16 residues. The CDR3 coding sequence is TGCGCCAGCAGCCAAGAGCGGGGACAGGGCAGTGAAAAACTGTTTTTT. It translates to CASSQERGQGSEKLFF.

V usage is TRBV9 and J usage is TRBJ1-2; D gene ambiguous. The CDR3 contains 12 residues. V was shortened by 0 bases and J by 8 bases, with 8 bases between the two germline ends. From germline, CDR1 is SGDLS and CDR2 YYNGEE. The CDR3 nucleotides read TGTGCCAGCAGCGTAGAAGGGAGCGGCTACACCTTC. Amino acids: CASSVEGSGYTF.

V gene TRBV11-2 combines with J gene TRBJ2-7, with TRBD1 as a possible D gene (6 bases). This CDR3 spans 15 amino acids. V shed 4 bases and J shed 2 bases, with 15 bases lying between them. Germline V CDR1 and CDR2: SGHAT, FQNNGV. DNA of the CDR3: TGTGCCAGCAGCTCTCGTCTGGACAGACCCTACGAGCAGTACTTC. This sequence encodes CASSSRLDRPYEQYF. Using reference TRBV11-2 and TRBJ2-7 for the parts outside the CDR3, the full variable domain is EAGVAQSPRYKIIEKRQSVAFWCNPISGHATLYWYQQILGQGPKLLIQFQNNGVVDDSQLPKDRFSAERLKGVDSTLKIQPAKLEDSAVYLCASSSRLDRPYEQYFGPGTRLTVT.

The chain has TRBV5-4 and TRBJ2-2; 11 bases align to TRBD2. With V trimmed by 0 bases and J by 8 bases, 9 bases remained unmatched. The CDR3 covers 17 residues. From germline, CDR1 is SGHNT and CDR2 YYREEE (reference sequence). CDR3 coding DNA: TGTGCCAGCAGCTTGGGTCGGCTAGCGGGGGGACCAGGGGAGCTGTTTTTT. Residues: CASSLGRLAGGPGELFF.

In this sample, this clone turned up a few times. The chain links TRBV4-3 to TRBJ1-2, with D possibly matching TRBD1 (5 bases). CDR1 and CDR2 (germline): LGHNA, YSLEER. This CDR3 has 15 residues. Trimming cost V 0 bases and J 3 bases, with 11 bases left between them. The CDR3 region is CASSQDPGGDYGYTF. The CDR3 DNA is TGCGCCAGCAGCCAAGATCCGGGGGGGGACTATGGCTACACCTTC.

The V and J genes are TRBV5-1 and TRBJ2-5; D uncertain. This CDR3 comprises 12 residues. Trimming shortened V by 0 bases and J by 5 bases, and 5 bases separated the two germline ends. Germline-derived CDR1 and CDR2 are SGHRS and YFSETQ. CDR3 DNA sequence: TGCGCCAGCAGCTTGGTGCGCGAGACCCAGTACTTC. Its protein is CASSLVRETQYF.

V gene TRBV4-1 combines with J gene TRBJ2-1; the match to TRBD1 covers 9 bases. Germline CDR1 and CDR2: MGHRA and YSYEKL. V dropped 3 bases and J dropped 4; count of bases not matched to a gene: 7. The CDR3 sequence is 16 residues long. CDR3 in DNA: TGCGCCAGCAGCCACTTCGAGGGGACAGGGTACAATGAGCAGTTCTTC. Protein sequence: CASSHFEGTGYNEQFF.

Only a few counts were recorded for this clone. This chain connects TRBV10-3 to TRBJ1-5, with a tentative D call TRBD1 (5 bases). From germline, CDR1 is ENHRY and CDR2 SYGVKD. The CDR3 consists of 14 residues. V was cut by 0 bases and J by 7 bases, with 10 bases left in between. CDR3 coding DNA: TGTGCCATCAGTGAGTCGGGGGGAGGACAGCCCCAGCATTTT. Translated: CAISESGGGQPQHF.

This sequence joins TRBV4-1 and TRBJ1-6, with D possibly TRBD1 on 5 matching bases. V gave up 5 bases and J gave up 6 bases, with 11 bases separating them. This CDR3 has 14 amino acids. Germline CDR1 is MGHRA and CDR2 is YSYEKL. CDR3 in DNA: TGCGCCAGCAGCTATCTCAGGGTTAATTCACCCCTCCACTTT. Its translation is CASSYLRVNSPLHF.

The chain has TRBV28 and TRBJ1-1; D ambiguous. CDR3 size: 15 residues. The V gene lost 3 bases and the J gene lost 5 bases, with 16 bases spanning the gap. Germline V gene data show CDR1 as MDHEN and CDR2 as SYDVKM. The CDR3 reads CASSLRAMEGTEAFF. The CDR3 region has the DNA TGTGCCAGCAGTTTGAGGGCCATGGAAGGTACTGAAGCTTTCTTT.

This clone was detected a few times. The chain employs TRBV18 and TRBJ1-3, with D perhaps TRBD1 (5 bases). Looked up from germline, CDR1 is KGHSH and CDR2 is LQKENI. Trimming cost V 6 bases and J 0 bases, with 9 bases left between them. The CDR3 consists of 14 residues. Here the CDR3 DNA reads TGTGCCAGCTCCGAGGACACCTCTGGAAACACCATATATTTT. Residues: CASSEDTSGNTIYF.

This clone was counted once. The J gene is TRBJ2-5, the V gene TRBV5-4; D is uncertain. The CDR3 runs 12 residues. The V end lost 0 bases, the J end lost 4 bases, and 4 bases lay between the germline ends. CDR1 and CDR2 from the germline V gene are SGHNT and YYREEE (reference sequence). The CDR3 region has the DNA TGTGCCAGCAGCTTGGATCGAGAGACCCAGTACTTC. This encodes CASSLDRETQYF.

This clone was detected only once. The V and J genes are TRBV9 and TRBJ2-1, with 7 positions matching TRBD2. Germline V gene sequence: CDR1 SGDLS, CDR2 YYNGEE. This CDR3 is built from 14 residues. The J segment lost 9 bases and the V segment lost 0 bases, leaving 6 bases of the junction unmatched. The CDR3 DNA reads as TGTGCCAGCAGCGTAGGCCTAGCGGAGCGTGAGCAGTTCTTC. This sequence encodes CASSVGLAEREQFF.

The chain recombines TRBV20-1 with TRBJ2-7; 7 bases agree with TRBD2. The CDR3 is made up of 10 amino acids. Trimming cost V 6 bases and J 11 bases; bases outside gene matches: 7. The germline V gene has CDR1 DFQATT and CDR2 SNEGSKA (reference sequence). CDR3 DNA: TGCAGTGCCTCGGGAGGAGTGGAGTACTTC. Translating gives CSASGGVEYF.

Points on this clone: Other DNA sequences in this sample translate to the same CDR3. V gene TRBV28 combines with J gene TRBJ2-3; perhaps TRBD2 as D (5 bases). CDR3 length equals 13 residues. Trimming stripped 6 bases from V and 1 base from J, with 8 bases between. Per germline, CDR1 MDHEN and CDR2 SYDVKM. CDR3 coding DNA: TGTGCCAGCAGCCCCGGGGGCACAGATACGCAGTATTTT. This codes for CASSPGGTDTQYF.

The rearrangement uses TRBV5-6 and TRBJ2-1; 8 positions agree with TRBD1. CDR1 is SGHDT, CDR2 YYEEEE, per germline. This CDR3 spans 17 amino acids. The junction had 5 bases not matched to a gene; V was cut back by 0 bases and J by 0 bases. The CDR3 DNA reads TGTGCCAGCAGCTTGGCGGGACAGGTCTTCTCCTACAATGAGCAGTTCTTC. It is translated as CASSLAGQVFSYNEQFF.

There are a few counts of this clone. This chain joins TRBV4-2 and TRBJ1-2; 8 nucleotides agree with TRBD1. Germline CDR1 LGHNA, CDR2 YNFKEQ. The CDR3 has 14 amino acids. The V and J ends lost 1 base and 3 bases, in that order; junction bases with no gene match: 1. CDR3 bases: TGTGCCAGCAGCCAAGGGACAGGGTACTATGGCTACACCTTC. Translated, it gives CASSQGTGYYGYTF.

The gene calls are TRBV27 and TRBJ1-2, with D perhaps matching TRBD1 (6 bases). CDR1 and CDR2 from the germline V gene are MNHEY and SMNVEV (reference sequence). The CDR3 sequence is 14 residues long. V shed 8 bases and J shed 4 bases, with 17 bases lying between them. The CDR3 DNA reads TGTGCCAGCGCCTCAAGGGGGAATATCTATGGCTACACCTTC. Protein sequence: CASASRGNIYGYTF.

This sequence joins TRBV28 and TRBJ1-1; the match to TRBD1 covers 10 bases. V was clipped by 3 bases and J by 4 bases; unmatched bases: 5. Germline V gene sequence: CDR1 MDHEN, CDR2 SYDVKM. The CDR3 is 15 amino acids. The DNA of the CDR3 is TGTGCCAGCAGTTTGACAGGGGGCGTACCCACTGAAGCTTTCTTT. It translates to CASSLTGGVPTEAFF.

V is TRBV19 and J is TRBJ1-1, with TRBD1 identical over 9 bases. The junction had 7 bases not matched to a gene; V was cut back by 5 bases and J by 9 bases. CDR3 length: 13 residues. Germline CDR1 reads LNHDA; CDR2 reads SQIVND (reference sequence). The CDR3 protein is CASSADRGGKAFF. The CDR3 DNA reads TGTGCCAGTAGTGCCGACAGGGGGGGGAAAGCTTTCTTT.

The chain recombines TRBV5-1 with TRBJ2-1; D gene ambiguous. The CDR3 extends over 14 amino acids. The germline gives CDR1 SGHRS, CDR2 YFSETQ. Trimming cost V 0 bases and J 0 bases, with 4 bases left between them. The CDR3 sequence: CASSLGSSYNEQFF. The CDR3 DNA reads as TGCGCCAGCAGCTTGGGGAGCTCCTACAATGAGCAGTTCTTC.

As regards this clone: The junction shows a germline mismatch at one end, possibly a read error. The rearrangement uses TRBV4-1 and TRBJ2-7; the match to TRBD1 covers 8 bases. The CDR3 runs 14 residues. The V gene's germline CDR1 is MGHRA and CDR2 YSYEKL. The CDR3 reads CASSQEQGAGEQYF. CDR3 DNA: TGCGCCAGCAGTCAAGAGCAGGGGGCCGGCGAGCAGTACTTC.

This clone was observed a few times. CDR3 DNA sequence: TGTGCCAGCCAGCGGGAGGGCCAAGTTTATGAGCAGTTCTTC. Protein sequence: CASQREGQVYEQFF. This chain joins TRBV2 and TRBJ2-1; TRBD2 agrees at 10 bases. V was pared by 8 bases and J by 8 bases, with 9 bases of the junction left unmatched. Germline V gene sequence: CDR1 SNHLY, CDR2 FYNNEI. This CDR3 comprises 14 residues.